The T cell receptor beta chain under discussion was sequenced for a study of T-cell memory formation after mild COVID-19. Across the study: In these data, TCR clusters were largely donor specific.

Of note for this clonotype: Its antigen is currently unknown.

Study conclusions and caveats: Most CD4+ clones that shrank were in CM and EM, while CD8+ ones turned up in EMRA. Contracting clones from day 15 to 85 had balanced CD4/CD8; later expanders favoured CD4+.

Constant-segment primers and 5'RACE yielded cDNA libraries for TCR alpha and TCR beta, each carrying sample barcodes and UMIs. TCRdb fed the 5' RACE reads into MiXCR, producing one record per CDR3 protein. The sample has roughly 400,000 distinct CDR3 sequences, more than 15% seen once. V was clipped by 4 bases and J by 9 bases; unmatched bases: 7. The CDR3 loop spans 13 amino acids. Germline loops: CDR1 SGHRS, CDR2 YFSETQ. This chain uses TRBV5-1 with TRBJ2-1, with 7 bases matching TRBD2. This TCR was sampled from a man aged 18 to 30 who had mild COVID-19 (a few samples of this study predate the infection). Cell type and time point are not known. Sequenced: PBMCs or a T cell subset sorted from them (not recorded which). The CDR3 sequence is CASSPTSVGEQFF. CDR3 nucleotide sequence: TGCGCCAGCAGCCCAACTAGCGTCGGTGAGCAGTTCTTC.